The sequence of this TCR beta chain was determined in a study of radiotherapy plus CTLA-4 blockade in lung cancer. The study's findings and limits: Subsequent to radiotherapy plus ipilimumab, tumor-derived TCR clones underwent expansion in blood.

A remark on this clone: Antigen: not known.

This CDR3 has 12 residues. Trimming shortened V by 6 bases and J by 1 base, and 6 bases separated the two germline ends. Germline CDR1 reads MNHNS; CDR2 reads SASEGT. The protocol was immunoSEQ multiplex PCR, while the TCRdb copy is restricted to in-frame clones and leaves out a portion. The sample yields tens of thousands of clones, over 70% seen once. Ipilimumab-mediated CTLA-4 blockade plus focal radiation was given to patients having chemo-refractory metastatic non-small-cell lung cancer. The starting material was peripheral blood, obtained from a patient treated with radiotherapy plus ipilimumab. The chain links TRBV6-1 to TRBJ1-1; no clear D. The sequence came from a human donor with non-small cell lung cancer who had a partial response to radiotherapy plus ipilimumab. Some clones in this sample may be carry-over from other donors' samples. The CDR3: CASRPGNTEAFF. The CDR3 DNA reads as TGTGCCAGCAGGCCAGGGAACACTGAAGCTTTCTTT.